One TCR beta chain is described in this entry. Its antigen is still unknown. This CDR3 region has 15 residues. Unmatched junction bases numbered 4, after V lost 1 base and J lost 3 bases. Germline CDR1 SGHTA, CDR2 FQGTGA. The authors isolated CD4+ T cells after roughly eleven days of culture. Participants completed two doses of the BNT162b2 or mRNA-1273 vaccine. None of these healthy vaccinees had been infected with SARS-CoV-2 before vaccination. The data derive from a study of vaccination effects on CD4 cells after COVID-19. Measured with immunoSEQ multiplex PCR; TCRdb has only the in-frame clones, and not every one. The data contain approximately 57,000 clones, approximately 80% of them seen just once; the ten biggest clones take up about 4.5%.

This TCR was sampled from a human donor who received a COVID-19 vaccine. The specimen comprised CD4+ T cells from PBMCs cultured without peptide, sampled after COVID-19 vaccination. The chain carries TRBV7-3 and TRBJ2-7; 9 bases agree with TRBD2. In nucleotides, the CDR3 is TGTGCCAGCAGCTTAATGGGCGGGGGGGACTACGAGCAGTACTTC. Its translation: CASSLMGGGDYEQYF.